This entry describes one TCR beta chain. The antigen is not known. Using immunoSEQ multiplex PCR, the repertoire was profiled, and TCRdb retains in-frame clones only, with some absent. The sample lists more than 50,000 clones, roughly 87% occurring once. V was clipped by 7 bases and J by 3 bases, with 11 bases between them. The CDR3 is made up of 13 amino acids. From germline, CDR1 is SNHLY and CDR2 FYNNEI. The source of the sample is a study of T cell responses to AZD1222 COVID-19 vaccine. Study results and limitations: When two AZD1222 doses had been given, Spike-specific TCR breadth and depth rose. There were mostly white British donors and more females than males, and clonal diversity was possibly underestimated. Samples come after the peak T cell response, not at day 14.

The source material was peripheral blood, sampled 28 days after the second AZD1222 dose. V usage is TRBV2 and J usage is TRBJ2-3; D perhaps matches TRBD1 (5 bases). This sequence originates from an adult who received the AZD1222 COVID-19 vaccine. This CDR3 reads CASNDQGTDTQYF. CDR3 coding DNA: TGTGCCAGCAACGATCAGGGAACAGATACGCAGTATTTT.